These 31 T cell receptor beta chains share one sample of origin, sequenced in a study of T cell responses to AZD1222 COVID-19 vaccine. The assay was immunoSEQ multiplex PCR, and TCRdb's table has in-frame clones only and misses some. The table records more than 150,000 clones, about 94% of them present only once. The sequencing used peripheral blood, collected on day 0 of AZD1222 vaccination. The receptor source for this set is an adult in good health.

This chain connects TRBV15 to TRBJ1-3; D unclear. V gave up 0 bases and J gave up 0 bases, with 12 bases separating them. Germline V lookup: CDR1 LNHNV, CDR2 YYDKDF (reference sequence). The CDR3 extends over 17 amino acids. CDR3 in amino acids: CATSRDIVGVSGNTIYF. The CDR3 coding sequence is TGTGCCACCAGCAGAGATATAGTCGGCGTCTCTGGAAACACCATATATTTT. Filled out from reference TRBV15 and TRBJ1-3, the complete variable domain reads DAMVIQNPRYQVTQFGKPVTLSCSQTLNHNVMYWYQQKSSQAPKLLFHYYDKDFNNEADTPDNFQSRRPNTSFCFLDIRSPGLGDTAMYLCATSRDIVGVSGNTIYFGEGSWLTVV.

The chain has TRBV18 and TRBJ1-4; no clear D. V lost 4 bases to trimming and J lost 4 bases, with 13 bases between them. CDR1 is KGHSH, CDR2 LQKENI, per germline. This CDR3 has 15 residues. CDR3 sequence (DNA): TGTGCCAGCTCACAGGCATATGGGAATAATGAAAAACTGTTTTTT. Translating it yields CASSQAYGNNEKLFF.

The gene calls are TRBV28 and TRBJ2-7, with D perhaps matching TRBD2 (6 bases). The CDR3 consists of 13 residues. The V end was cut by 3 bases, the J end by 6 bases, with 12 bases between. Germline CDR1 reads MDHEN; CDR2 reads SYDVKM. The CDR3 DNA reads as TGTGCCAGCAGTTTGACACTAGCTTTCGAGCAGTACTTC. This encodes CASSLTLAFEQYF. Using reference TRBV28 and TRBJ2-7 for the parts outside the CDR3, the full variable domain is DVKVTQSSRYLVKRTGEKVFLECVQDMDHENMFWYRQDPGLGLRLIYFSYDVKMKEKGDIPEGYSVSREKKERFSLILESASTNQTSMYLCASSLTLAFEQYFGPGTRLTVT.

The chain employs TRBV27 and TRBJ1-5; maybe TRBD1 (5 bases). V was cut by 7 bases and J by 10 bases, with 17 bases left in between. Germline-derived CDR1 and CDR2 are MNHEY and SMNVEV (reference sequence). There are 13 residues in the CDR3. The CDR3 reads CASMPGWGSPQHF. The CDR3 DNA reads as TGTGCCAGCATGCCAGGGTGGGGTTCTCCCCAGCATTTT.

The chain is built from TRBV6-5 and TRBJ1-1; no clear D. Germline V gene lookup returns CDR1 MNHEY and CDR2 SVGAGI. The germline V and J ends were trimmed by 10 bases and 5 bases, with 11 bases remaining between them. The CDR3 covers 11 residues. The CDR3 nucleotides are TGTGCCATCGAGGCTGGGACTGAAGCTTTCTTT. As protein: CAIEAGTEAFF.

The CDR3 spells CAWSLPDTQYF. The CDR3 region has the DNA TGTGCCTGGAGTTTGCCAGATACGCAGTATTTT. The V gene is TRBV30, the J gene TRBJ2-3; D remains unclear. This CDR3 spans 11 amino acids. Per the germline V gene, CDR1 is GTSNPN and CDR2 is SVGIG (reference sequence). Trimming took 2 bases from V and 4 from J, leaving 4 bases between them.

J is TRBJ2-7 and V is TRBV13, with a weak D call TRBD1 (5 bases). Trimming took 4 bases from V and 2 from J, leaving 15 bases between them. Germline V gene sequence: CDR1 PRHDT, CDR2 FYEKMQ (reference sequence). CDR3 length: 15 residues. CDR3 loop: CASSSAPGPTYEQYF. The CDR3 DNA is TGTGCCAGCAGCTCCGCCCCAGGGCCAACCTACGAGCAGTACTTC.

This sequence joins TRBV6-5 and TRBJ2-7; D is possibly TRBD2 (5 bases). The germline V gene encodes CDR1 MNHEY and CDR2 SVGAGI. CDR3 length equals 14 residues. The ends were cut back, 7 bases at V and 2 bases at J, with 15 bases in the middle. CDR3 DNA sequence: TGTGCCAGCAAGGGAGTGAGGCAGACCTACGAGCAGTACTTC. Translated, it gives CASKGVRQTYEQYF.

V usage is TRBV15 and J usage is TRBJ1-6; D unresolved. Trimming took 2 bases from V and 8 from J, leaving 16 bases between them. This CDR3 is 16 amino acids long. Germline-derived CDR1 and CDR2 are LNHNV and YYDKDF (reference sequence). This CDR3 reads CATSRTPPGGDSPLHF. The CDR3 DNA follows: TGTGCCACCAGCAGAACCCCCCCGGGCGGTGATTCACCCCTCCACTTT.

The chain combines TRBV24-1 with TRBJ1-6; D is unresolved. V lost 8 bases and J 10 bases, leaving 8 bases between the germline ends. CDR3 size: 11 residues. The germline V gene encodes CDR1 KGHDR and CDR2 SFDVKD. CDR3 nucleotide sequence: TGTGCCACCACCCATAGCTCACCCCTCCACTTT. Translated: CATTHSSPLHF.

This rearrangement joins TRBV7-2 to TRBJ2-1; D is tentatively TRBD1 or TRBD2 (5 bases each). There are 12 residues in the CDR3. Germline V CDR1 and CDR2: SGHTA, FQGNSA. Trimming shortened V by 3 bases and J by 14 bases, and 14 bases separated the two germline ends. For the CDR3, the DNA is TGTGCCAGCAGCTTCCCGGGGACGGCGGAGTTCTTC. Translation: CASSFPGTAEFF.

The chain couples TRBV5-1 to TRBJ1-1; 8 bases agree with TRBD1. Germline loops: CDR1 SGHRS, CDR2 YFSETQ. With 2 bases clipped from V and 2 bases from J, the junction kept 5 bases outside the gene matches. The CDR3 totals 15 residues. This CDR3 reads CASSFTGQGNTEAFF. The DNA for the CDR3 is TGCGCCAGCAGCTTCACTGGACAGGGTAACACTGAAGCTTTCTTT.

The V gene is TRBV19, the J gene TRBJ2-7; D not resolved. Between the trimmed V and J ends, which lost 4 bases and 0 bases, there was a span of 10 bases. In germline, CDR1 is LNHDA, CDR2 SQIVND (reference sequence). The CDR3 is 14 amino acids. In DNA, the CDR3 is TGTGCCAGTAGTAGCGCCACCAGCTCCTACGAGCAGTACTTC. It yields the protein CASSSATSSYEQYF.

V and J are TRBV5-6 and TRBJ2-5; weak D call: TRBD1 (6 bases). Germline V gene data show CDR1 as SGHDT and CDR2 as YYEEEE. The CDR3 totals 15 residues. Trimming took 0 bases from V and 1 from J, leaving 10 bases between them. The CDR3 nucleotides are TGTGCCAGCAGCTTGGATGGCAGGGGCCAAGAGACCCAGTACTTC. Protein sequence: CASSLDGRGQETQYF.

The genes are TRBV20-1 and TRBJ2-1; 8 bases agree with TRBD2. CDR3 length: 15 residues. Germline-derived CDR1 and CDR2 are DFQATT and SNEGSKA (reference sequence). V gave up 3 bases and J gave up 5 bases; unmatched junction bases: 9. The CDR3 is CSASYLAGKNNEQFF. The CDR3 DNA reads TGCAGTGCTAGTTATCTAGCGGGCAAGAACAATGAGCAGTTCTTC.

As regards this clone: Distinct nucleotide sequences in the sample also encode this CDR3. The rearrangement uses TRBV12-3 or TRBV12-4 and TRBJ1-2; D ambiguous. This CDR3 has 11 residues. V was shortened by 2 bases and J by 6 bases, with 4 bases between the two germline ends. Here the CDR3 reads CASSLRDGYTF. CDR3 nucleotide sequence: TGTGCCAGCAGTTTAAGGGATGGCTACACCTTC.

The CDR3 DNA is TGTGCCTCTGGGGTTAATAGCAATCAGCCCCAGCATTTT. Protein: CASGVNSNQPQHF. The chain has TRBV5-5 and TRBJ1-5, with D hard to call. The CDR3 is made up of 13 amino acids. CDR1 is SGHKS and CDR2 is YYEKEE in the germline V gene (reference sequence). Between the trimmed V and J ends, which lost 10 bases and 0 bases, there was a span of 11 bases.

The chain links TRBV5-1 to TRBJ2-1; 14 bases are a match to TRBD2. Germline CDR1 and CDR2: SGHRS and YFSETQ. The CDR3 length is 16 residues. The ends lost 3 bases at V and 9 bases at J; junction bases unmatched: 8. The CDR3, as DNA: TGCGCCAGCAGCTCGGAGAGACTAGCGGGAGGGAGTGAGCAGTTCTTC. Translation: CASSSERLAGGSEQFF. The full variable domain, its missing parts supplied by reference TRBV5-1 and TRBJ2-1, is KAGVTQTPRYLIKTRGQQVTLSCSPISGHRSVSWYQQTPGQGLQFLFEYFSETQRNKGNFPGRFSGRQFSNSRSEMNVSTLELGDSALYLCASSSERLAGGSEQFFGPGTRLTVL.

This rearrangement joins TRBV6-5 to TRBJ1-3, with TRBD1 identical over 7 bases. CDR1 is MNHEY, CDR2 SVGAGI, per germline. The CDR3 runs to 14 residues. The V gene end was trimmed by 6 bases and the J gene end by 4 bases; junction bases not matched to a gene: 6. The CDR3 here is CASSARGTGNTIYF. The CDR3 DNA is TGTGCCAGCAGCGCCAGGGGGACCGGAAACACCATATATTTT.

CDR3 coding DNA: TGCAGCGTCCAGGGAGTTGGAAACACCATATATTTT. Amino acids: CSVQGVGNTIYF. This rearrangement joins TRBV29-1 to TRBJ1-3; the D gene is possibly TRBD1 (5 bases). Germline CDR1 is SQVTM and CDR2 is ANQGSEA. This CDR3 comprises 12 residues. Trimming took 6 bases from V and 3 from J, leaving 9 bases between them.

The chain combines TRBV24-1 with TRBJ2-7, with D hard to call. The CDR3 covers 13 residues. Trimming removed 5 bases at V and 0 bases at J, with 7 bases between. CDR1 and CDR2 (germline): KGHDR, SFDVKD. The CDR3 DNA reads TGTGCCACCAGTGCGAGGAGCTCCTACGAGCAGTACTTC. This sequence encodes CATSARSSYEQYF.

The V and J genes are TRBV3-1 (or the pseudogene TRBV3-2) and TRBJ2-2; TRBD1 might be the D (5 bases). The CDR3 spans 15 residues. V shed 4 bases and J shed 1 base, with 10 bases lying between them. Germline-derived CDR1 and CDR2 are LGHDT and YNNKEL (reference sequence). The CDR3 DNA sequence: TGTGCCAGCAGCCTTCGGCAGGGGAACACCGGGGAGCTGTTTTTT. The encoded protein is CASSLRQGNTGELFF.

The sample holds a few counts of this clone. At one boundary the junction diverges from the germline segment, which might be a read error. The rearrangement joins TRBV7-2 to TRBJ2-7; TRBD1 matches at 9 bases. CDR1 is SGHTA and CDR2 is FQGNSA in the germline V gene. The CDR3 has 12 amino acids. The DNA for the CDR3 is TGTGCCAGCAGCCCAACAGGACAGGGGACACACTTC. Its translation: CASSPTGQGTHF. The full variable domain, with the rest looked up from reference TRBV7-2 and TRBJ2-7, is GAGVSQSPSNKVTEKGKDVELRCDPISGHTALYWYRQSLGQGLEFLIYFQGNSAPDKSGLPSDRFSAERTGGSVSTLTIQRTQQEDSAVYLCASSPTGQGTHFGPGTRLTVT.

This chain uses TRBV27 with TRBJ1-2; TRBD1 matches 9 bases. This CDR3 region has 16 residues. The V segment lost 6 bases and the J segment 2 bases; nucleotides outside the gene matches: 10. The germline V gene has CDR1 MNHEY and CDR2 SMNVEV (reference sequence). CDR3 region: CASRKRQGGINYGYTF. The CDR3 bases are TGTGCCAGCAGAAAAAGACAGGGGGGAATAAACTATGGCTACACCTTC.

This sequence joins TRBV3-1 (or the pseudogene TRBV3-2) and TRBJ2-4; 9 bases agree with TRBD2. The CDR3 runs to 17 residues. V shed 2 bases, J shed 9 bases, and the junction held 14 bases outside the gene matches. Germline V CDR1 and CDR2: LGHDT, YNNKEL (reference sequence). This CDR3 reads CASSQWTPAGGSGIQYF. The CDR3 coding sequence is TGTGCCAGCAGCCAATGGACCCCCGCGGGAGGGTCCGGCATTCAGTACTTC.

CDR3 sequence reads: CASSLPSTSTDTQYF. The CDR3 coding sequence is TGCGCCAGCAGCTTGCCAAGTACTAGCACAGATACGCAGTATTTT. The chain has TRBV5-1 and TRBJ2-3; D unclear. Germline V CDR1 and CDR2: SGHRS, YFSETQ. The CDR3 consists of 15 residues. Trimming removed 1 base at V and 0 bases at J, with 9 bases between.

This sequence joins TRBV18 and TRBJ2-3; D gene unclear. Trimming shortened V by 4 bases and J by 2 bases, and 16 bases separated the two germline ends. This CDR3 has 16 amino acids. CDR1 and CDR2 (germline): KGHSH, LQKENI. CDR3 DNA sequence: TGTGCCAGCTCACTCAAACAAACCTACTCCACAGATACGCAGTATTTT. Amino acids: CASSLKQTYSTDTQYF.

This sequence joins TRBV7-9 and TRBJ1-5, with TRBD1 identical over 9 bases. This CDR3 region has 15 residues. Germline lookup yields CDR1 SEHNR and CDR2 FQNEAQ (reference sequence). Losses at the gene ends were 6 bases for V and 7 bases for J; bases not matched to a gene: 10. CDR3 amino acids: CASSAIGTGIQPQHF. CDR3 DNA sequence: TGTGCCAGCAGTGCCATCGGGACAGGGATCCAGCCCCAGCATTTT.

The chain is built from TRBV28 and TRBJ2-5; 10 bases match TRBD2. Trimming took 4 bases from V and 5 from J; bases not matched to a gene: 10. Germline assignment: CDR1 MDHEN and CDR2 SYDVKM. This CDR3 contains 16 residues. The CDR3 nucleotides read TGTGCCAGCAGTTCAATCCTAGCGGGAGTTGATGAGACCCAGTACTTC. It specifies CASSSILAGVDETQYF.

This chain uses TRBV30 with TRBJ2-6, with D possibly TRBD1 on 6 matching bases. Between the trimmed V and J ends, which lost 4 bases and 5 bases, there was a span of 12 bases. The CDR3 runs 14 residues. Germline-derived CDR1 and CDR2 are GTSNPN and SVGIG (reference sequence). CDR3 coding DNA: TGTGCCTGGACCATTAGGGGGTGGGCCAACGTCCTGACTTTC. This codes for CAWTIRGWANVLTF. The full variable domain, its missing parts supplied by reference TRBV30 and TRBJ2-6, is SQTIHQWPATLVQPVGSPLSLECTVEGTSNPNLYWYRQAAGRGLQLLFYSVGIGQISSEVPQNLSASRPQDRQFILSSKKLLLSDSGFYLCAWTIRGWANVLTFGAGSRLTVL.

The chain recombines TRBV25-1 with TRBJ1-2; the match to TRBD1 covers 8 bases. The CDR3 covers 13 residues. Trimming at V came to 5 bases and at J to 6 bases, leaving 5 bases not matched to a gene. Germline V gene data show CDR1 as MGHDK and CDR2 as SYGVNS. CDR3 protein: CASSPRDRHGYTF. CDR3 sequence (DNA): TGTGCCAGCAGTCCCCGGGACAGGCATGGCTACACCTTC.